These T cell receptor beta chains were read from a single sample in a study of CD8 T cells in ankylosing spondylitis. TCRdb re-called the 5' RACE reads through MiXCR, storing one row per CDR3 protein. This repertoire shows 380,000 or so distinct CDR3 sequences, 20% to 25% found once; its top ten account for around 13%. Material for sequencing was blood, either unsorted or a sorted T cell fraction (not recorded which). The receptors come from a male donor with ankylosing spondylitis or in good health (not recorded which). Both conserved end residues are part of each CDR3. The order of the fields is clone size, CDR3 length, V gene, J gene, D gene, CDR3 DNA, CDR3 protein. D genes are given only for firm matches. The size entry is marked missing in some rows and otherwise reads once, few, many or a size class.

clone size: few; CDR3 length: 17; V gene: TRBV4-2; J gene: TRBJ1-1; D gene: TRBD1; CDR3 DNA: TGTGCCAGCAGCCAAGTGATGGGACAGACGACGAACACTGAAGCTTTCTTT; CDR3 protein: CASSQVMGQTTNTEAFF
clone size: -; CDR3 length: 16; V gene: TRBV28; J gene: TRBJ2-1; D gene: TRBD2; CDR3 DNA: TGTGCCAGCAGTTCCCCGGAGGTAGCGGGGTACAATGAGCAGTTCTTC; CDR3 protein: CASSSPEVAGYNEQFF
clone size: -; CDR3 length: 15; V gene: TRBV15; J gene: TRBJ2-7; D gene: -; CDR3 DNA: TGTGCCACCAGCAGGGCCAGGGCCGCAACCTACGAGCAGTACTTC; CDR3 protein: CATSRARAATYEQYF
clone size: -; CDR3 length: 14; V gene: TRBV2; J gene: TRBJ2-7; D gene: -; CDR3 DNA: TGTGCCAGCAGCTCCGGGACCGACTTCTACGAGCAGTACTTC; CDR3 protein: CASSSGTDFYEQYF
clone size: few; CDR3 length: 13; V gene: TRBV30; J gene: TRBJ2-1; D gene: -; CDR3 DNA: TGTGCCTGGAGGGGGGGCTCCTACAATGAGCAGTTCTTC; CDR3 protein: CAWRGGSYNEQFF
clone size: few; CDR3 length: 13; V gene: TRBV9; J gene: TRBJ2-7; D gene: TRBD1; CDR3 DNA: TGTGCCAGCAGCCCTAAGACAGGGGCCGAGCAGTACTTC; CDR3 protein: CASSPKTGAEQYF
clone size: few; CDR3 length: 13; V gene: TRBV7-9; J gene: TRBJ1-6; D gene: -; CDR3 DNA: TGTGCCAGCAGCCAGGGGCAAACAGGGCCCCTCCACTTT; CDR3 protein: CASSQGQTGPLHF
clone size: -; CDR3 length: 15; V gene: TRBV13; J gene: TRBJ2-1; D gene: TRBD2; CDR3 DNA: TGTGCCAGCAGCCCGGGACTAGCGGGGGGAGGGGAGCAGTTCTTC; CDR3 protein: CASSPGLAGGGEQFF
clone size: few; CDR3 length: 15; V gene: TRBV20-1; J gene: TRBJ2-3; D gene: TRBD2; CDR3 DNA: TGCAGTGCTAGAGATCTAGCGGGGACCAGCTATACGCAGTATTTT; CDR3 protein: CSARDLAGTSYTQYF
clone size: -; CDR3 length: 16; V gene: TRBV28; J gene: TRBJ1-2; D gene: -; CDR3 DNA: TGTGCCAGCAGTTTGGACGGGACCGCGTTGCGGAATGGCTACACCTTC; CDR3 protein: CASSLDGTALRNGYTF
clone size: -; CDR3 length: 15; V gene: TRBV2; J gene: TRBJ2-4; D gene: -; CDR3 DNA: TGTGCCAGCAGTGAAGAAGGGCTAGCCAAAAACATTCAGTACTTC; CDR3 protein: CASSEEGLAKNIQYF
clone size: few; CDR3 length: 16; V gene: TRBV7-9; J gene: TRBJ2-3; D gene: -; CDR3 DNA: TGTGCCAGCAGCCCTCGACTGGCGGGGCCCACAGATACGCAGTATTTT; CDR3 protein: CASSPRLAGPTDTQYF
clone size: few; CDR3 length: 14; V gene: TRBV7-9; J gene: TRBJ2-7; D gene: TRBD1; CDR3 DNA: TGTGCCAGCAGCCGCAGGGACAGCCCTCACGAGCAGTACTTC; CDR3 protein: CASSRRDSPHEQYF
clone size: -; CDR3 length: 14; V gene: TRBV15; J gene: TRBJ2-5; D gene: -; CDR3 DNA: TGTGCCACCAGCACCCGACTGAGTGGGGAGACCCAGTACTTC; CDR3 protein: CATSTRLSGETQYF
clone size: -; CDR3 length: 16; V gene: TRBV6-2/TRBV6-3; J gene: TRBJ2-3; D gene: -; CDR3 DNA: TGTGCCAGCAGCAGCCTCTTTCGGGGGCCCACAGATACGCAGTATTTT; CDR3 protein: CASSSLFRGPTDTQYF
clone size: -; CDR3 length: 12; V gene: TRBV30; J gene: TRBJ2-7; D gene: -; CDR3 DNA: TGTGCCTGGAGTGGGCCCCTCTACGAGCAGTACTTC; CDR3 protein: CAWSGPLYEQYF
clone size: few; CDR3 length: 13; V gene: TRBV7-8; J gene: TRBJ2-3; D gene: -; CDR3 DNA: TGTGCCAGCAGCTGGACCGCGCCAGATACGCAGTATTTT; CDR3 protein: CASSWTAPDTQYF
clone size: few; CDR3 length: 16; V gene: TRBV25-1; J gene: TRBJ2-5; D gene: -; CDR3 DNA: TGTGCCAGCAGTGAATTGACGGGGACCTTACAAGAGACCCAGTACTTC; CDR3 protein: CASSELTGTLQETQYF
clone size: few; CDR3 length: 12; V gene: TRBV12-3/TRBV12-4; J gene: TRBJ2-2; D gene: -; CDR3 DNA: TGTGCCAGCCGGGGCGTTACCGGGGAGCTGTTTTTT; CDR3 protein: CASRGVTGELFF
clone size: -; CDR3 length: 14; V gene: TRBV28; J gene: TRBJ2-3; D gene: TRBD1; CDR3 DNA: TGTGCCAGCAGTTTTCGACAGGGTCCAGATACGCAGTATTTT; CDR3 protein: CASSFRQGPDTQYF
clone size: -; CDR3 length: 16; V gene: TRBV10-3; J gene: TRBJ2-1; D gene: -; CDR3 DNA: TGTGCCATCAGTGGGGGGGTAGATCTCCTAGACAATGAGCAGTTCTTC; CDR3 protein: CAISGGVDLLDNEQFF
clone size: -; CDR3 length: 12; V gene: TRBV12-3/TRBV12-4; J gene: TRBJ2-3; D gene: -; CDR3 DNA: TGTGCCAGCAGGAGGATAAGAGATACGCAGTATTTT; CDR3 protein: CASRRIRDTQYF
clone size: -; CDR3 length: 15; V gene: TRBV12-3/TRBV12-4; J gene: TRBJ2-7; D gene: -; CDR3 DNA: TGTGCCAGCAGTTTTCTTTATAGGGAGTTTAGCGAGCAGTACTTC; CDR3 protein: CASSFLYREFSEQYF
clone size: few; CDR3 length: 16; V gene: TRBV7-6; J gene: TRBJ1-1; D gene: TRBD1; CDR3 DNA: TGTGCCAGCAGCTCCCCGAAGACAGGGGAAAGCACTGAAGCTTTCTTT; CDR3 protein: CASSSPKTGESTEAFF
clone size: -; CDR3 length: 12; V gene: TRBV25-1; J gene: TRBJ1-1; D gene: -; CDR3 DNA: TGTGCCAGCAGTGGTTTAAGCACTGAAGCTTTCTTT; CDR3 protein: CASSGLSTEAFF
clone size: -; CDR3 length: 17; V gene: TRBV4-2; J gene: TRBJ2-2; D gene: -; CDR3 DNA: TGTGCCAGCACCCCTCTCTTGGGCGCCGTCGGTCCCGGGGAGCTGTTTTTT; CDR3 protein: CASTPLLGAVGPGELFF
clone size: few; CDR3 length: 13; V gene: TRBV29-1; J gene: TRBJ1-1; D gene: -; CDR3 DNA: TGCAGCGTTGAAGATTATCCGAACACTGAAGCTTTCTTT; CDR3 protein: CSVEDYPNTEAFF
clone size: -; CDR3 length: 16; V gene: TRBV2; J gene: TRBJ2-1; D gene: -; CDR3 DNA: TGTGCCAGCAACCTCGACGAGTACAGCTCCTACAATGAGCAGTTCTTC; CDR3 protein: CASNLDEYSSYNEQFF
clone size: once; CDR3 length: 15; V gene: TRBV9; J gene: TRBJ2-1; D gene: TRBD2; CDR3 DNA: TGTGCCAGCAGCGGGGGATGGCGGGGGGGTAATGAGCAGTTCTTC; CDR3 protein: CASSGGWRGGNEQFF
clone size: few; CDR3 length: 14; V gene: TRBV24-1; J gene: TRBJ2-1; D gene: -; CDR3 DNA: TGTGCCACCAGTGACGGACAGAGCTACAATGAGCAGTTCTTC; CDR3 protein: CATSDGQSYNEQFF
clone size: few; CDR3 length: 16; V gene: TRBV5-6; J gene: TRBJ2-5; D gene: TRBD2; CDR3 DNA: TGTGCCAGCAGCCTCCAACTAGCGGGGCTCCAAGAGACCCAGTACTTC; CDR3 protein: CASSLQLAGLQETQYF
clone size: many; CDR3 length: 14; V gene: TRBV6-5; J gene: TRBJ1-4; D gene: -; CDR3 DNA: TGTGCCAGCAGTTACTCAGGGAGTAATGAAAAACTGTTTTTT; CDR3 protein: CASSYSGSNEKLFF
clone size: few; CDR3 length: 14; V gene: TRBV13; J gene: TRBJ1-1; D gene: -; CDR3 DNA: TGTGCCAGCAGTTTACAAAATATGAACACTGAAGCTTTCTTT; CDR3 protein: CASSLQNMNTEAFF
clone size: few; CDR3 length: 16; V gene: TRBV7-6; J gene: TRBJ2-1; D gene: -; CDR3 DNA: TGTGCCAGCAGCTTACGAGGGCTGGGCTCCTACAATGAGCAGTTCTTC; CDR3 protein: CASSLRGLGSYNEQFF
clone size: -; CDR3 length: 18; V gene: TRBV5-1; J gene: TRBJ2-7; D gene: TRBD2; CDR3 DNA: TGCGCCAGCAGCATGACTAGCGGGGGGGGAACGACTTACTACGAGCAGTACTTC; CDR3 protein: CASSMTSGGGTTYYEQYF
clone size: few; CDR3 length: 18; V gene: TRBV20-1; J gene: TRBJ2-7; D gene: TRBD1; CDR3 DNA: TGCAGTGCTAGAGATCGGTCGGGACAGGGGAACCTACGTGGGGAGCAGTACTTC; CDR3 protein: CSARDRSGQGNLRGEQYF
clone size: many; CDR3 length: 13; V gene: TRBV29-1; J gene: TRBJ2-3; D gene: TRBD2; CDR3 DNA: TGCAGCGGGAGCGGGGGATACACAGATACGCAGTATTTT; CDR3 protein: CSGSGGYTDTQYF